These 8 T cell receptor beta chains were all obtained from the same sample, sequenced in a study of T-cell reconstitution after alpha-beta-depleted transplantation in children. Preparation of the TCRbeta library was carried out with unique molecular identifiers. MiXCR was run by TCRdb on the PCR reads, yielding one entry per CDR3 protein. The sample lists 610,000 or so distinct CDR3 sequences, 27% seen once, with just over 35% in the top ten. The sequencing here drew on PBMCs, taken before TCRalphabeta/CD19-depleted stem cell transplant. The receptors come from a boy under two years old with Wiskott-Aldrich syndrome, due to receive a stem cell transplant.

This clonotype was counted only a few times. The V and J genes are TRBV12-3 or TRBV12-4 and TRBJ1-6; D is undetermined. The CDR3 consists of 14 residues. V lost 1 base and J 10 bases, leaving 11 bases between the germline ends. The DNA of the CDR3 is TGTGCCAGCAGTTTAGGGCTCGCGGGATCACCCCTCCACTTT. Its translation is CASSLGLAGSPLHF.

The table lists this clonotype with a few counts. V gene TRBV6-2 or TRBV6-3 combines with J gene TRBJ2-7; possible D gene TRBD2, 5 bases. Germline V CDR1 and CDR2: MNHEY, SVGEGT. This CDR3 is 14 amino acids long. Trimming removed 0 bases at V and 0 bases at J, with 6 bases between. CDR3 DNA sequence: TGTGCCAGCAGTTACTCCGGGAACTCCTACGAGCAGTACTTC. This gives the protein CASSYSGNSYEQYF.

This chain connects TRBV29-1 to TRBJ2-1; no clear D. Germline V gene lookup returns CDR1 SQVTM and CDR2 ANQGSEA. This CDR3 comprises 14 residues. The V end was cut by 4 bases, the J end by 0 bases, with 10 bases between. In nucleotides, the CDR3 is TGCAGCGTTGCGGGCAAGAGCTCCTACAATGAGCAGTTCTTC. Its protein product is CSVAGKSSYNEQFF.

V gene TRBV5-1 combines with J gene TRBJ2-5; D is uncertain. This CDR3 is built from 15 residues. The V gene's germline CDR1 is SGHRS and CDR2 YFSETQ. V was shortened by 1 base and J by 1 base, with 11 bases between the two germline ends. CDR3 amino acids: CASSLMVGFQETQYF. The CDR3 nucleotides read TGCGCCAGCAGCTTGATGGTGGGGTTCCAAGAGACCCAGTACTTC.

V is TRBV12-3 or TRBV12-4 and J is TRBJ2-1; 8 bases line up with TRBD2. V lost 4 bases and J lost 3; bases outside the gene matches: 8. The CDR3 is made up of 16 amino acids. CDR3 DNA sequence: TGTGCCAGCAGTTCCCGCTTTACTAGCGGCTACAATGAGCAGTTCTTC. It translates to CASSSRFTSGYNEQFF.

The genes are TRBV20-1 and TRBJ2-1; perhaps TRBD2 as D (6 bases). There are 14 residues in the CDR3. Germline CDR1 DFQATT, CDR2 SNEGSKA (reference sequence). V shed 3 bases and J shed 7 bases, with 16 bases lying between them. The CDR3 bases are TGCAGTGCTAGGAAAAACCGGGGGTCTAATGAGCAGTTCTTC. It translates to CSARKNRGSNEQFF.

The V and J genes are TRBV5-1 and TRBJ2-1; D is possibly TRBD1 or TRBD2 (5 bases each). The CDR3 loop spans 15 amino acids. Trimming pared 0 bases from V and 3 bases from J, leaving 10 bases between. Germline V gene lookup returns CDR1 SGHRS and CDR2 YFSETQ. Here the CDR3 reads CASSLEGTIYNEQFF. CDR3 coding DNA: TGCGCCAGCAGCTTGGAAGGGACCATCTACAATGAGCAGTTCTTC.

This clonotype has just a few counts. CDR3 protein: CASSRRDSGEQYF. The CDR3 coding sequence is TGCGCCAGCAGTCGCCGGGACAGTGGAGAGCAGTACTTC. J is TRBJ2-7 and V is TRBV5-1, with TRBD1 matching over 7 bases. Germline lookup yields CDR1 SGHRS and CDR2 YFSETQ. Germline trimming cut 5 bases from V and 7 bases from J; bases unmatched to any gene: 9. This CDR3 is built from 13 residues.